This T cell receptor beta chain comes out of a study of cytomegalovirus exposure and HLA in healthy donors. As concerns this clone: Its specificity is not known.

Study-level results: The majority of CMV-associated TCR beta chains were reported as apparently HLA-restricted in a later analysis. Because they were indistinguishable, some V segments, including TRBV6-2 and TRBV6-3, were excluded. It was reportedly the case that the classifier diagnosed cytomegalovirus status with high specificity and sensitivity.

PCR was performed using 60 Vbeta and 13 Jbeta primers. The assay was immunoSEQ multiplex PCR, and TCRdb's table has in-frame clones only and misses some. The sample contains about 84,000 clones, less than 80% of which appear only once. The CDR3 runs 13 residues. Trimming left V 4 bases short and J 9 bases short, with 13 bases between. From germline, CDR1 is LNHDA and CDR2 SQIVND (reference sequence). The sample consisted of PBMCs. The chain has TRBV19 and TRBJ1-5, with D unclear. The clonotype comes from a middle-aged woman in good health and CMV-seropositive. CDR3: CASSTSLVRPQHF. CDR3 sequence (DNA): TGTGCCAGTAGTACTTCCCTGGTTAGGCCCCAGCATTTT.